This entry concerns a single TCR beta chain. Its target is not known. This sample was taken from a study of T cell repertoires in cytomegalovirus infection. Study-wide background: Peptides in the study included HLA-C-restricted and HLA-B-restricted CMV epitopes. It can be stated that public TCR beta signatures indicated CMV infection as well as a matching HLA type.

TCRdb re-analysed the reads in MiXCR, keeping a single row per CDR3 protein. Of approximately 300,000 distinct CDR3 sequences detected, almost 30% appear once; the ten largest clones hold approximately 20%. The study, taken as a whole, reports: Clonotypes of TCR beta that were HLA-C-restricted and CMV-specific dominated the ex vivo response.

Per the germline V gene, CDR1 is MNHNS and CDR2 is SASEGT. The CDR3 spans 13 residues. The V end was cut by 7 bases, the J end by 2 bases, with 9 bases between. The sample in question was cultured PBMCs, obtained from culture after CMV antigen stimulation. The TCR originated in a human donor in good health (CMV status not recorded). Some clones in this sample may be carry-over from other donors' samples. The chain joins TRBV6-1 to TRBJ1-5; weak D call: TRBD1 (5 bases). The CDR3 region has the DNA TGTGCCAGCAAAGGACAAGGCAATCAGCCCCAGCATTTT. Translated: CASKGQGNQPQHF.